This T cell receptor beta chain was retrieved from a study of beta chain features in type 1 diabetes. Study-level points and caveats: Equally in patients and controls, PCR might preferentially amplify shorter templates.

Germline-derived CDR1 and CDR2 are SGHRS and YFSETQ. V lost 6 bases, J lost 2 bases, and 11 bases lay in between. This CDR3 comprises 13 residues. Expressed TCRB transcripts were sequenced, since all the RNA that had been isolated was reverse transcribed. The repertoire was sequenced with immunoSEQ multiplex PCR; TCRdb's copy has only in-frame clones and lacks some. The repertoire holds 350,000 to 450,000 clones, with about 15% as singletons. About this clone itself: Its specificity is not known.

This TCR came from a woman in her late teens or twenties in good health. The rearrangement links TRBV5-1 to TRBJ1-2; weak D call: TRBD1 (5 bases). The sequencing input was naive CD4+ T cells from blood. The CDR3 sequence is CASTSGENYGYTF. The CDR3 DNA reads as TGCGCCAGCACCTCGGGGGAAAACTATGGCTACACCTTC.